These T cell receptor beta chains were read from a single sample in a study of T cells in Graves' hyperthyroidism and ophthalmopathy. TCRdb used MiXCR to reprocess the multiplex PCR reads, holding one entry per CDR3 protein. The data show 300,000 to 450,000 distinct CDR3 sequences, around a sixth seen once. Sequenced input: blood. The source is a woman between 18 and 29 years old with Graves' hyperthyroidism that later progressed to Graves' ophthalmopathy. Each CDR3 is given with its conserved first and last residue. D genes are given only for firm matches. Sizes are listed as once, few, many, or a class for an expanded clone.

clone_size j_call d_call v_call cdr3_nt cdr3_aa
many TRBJ2-5 - TRBV27 TGTGCCAGCAGTTTATTGTCGCCCCGGGGGTCGGAGACCCAGTACTTC CASSLLSPRGSETQYF
many TRBJ2-7 TRBD2 TRBV5-1 TGCGCCAGCAGCTCGGGACTAGCGAACTCCTACGAGCAGTACTTC CASSSGLANSYEQYF
many TRBJ2-3 - TRBV20-1 TGCAGTGCTTCAGGGTGGGGGGCAGCTAGTAGCACAGATACGCAGTATTTT CSASGWGAASSTDTQYF
few TRBJ2-3 - TRBV7-9 TGTGCCAGCAGCCTCCCTTACACAGATACGCAGTATTTT CASSLPYTDTQYF
many TRBJ1-4 TRBD1 TRBV12-3/TRBV12-4 TGTGCCAGCAGCCCCGAACAGGGGGCATTAGAAAAACTGTTTTTT CASSPEQGALEKLFF
many TRBJ2-7 TRBD2 TRBV2 TGTGCCAGCATTGGACTAGCGGGAGGCCACGAGCAGTACTTC CASIGLAGGHEQYF
many TRBJ2-1 TRBD2 TRBV11-2 TGTGCCAGCAGCCCCGGACTAGCGGGAGGGTACAATGAGCAGTTCTTC CASSPGLAGGYNEQFF
many TRBJ2-5 - TRBV28 TGTGCCAGCAGTTCCCCGGGGCAGGGAAAAAAAGAGACCCAGTACTTC CASSSPGQGKKETQYF
many TRBJ2-7 - TRBV28 TGTGCCAGCATTCATGCTCAATCCTACGAGCAGTACTTC CASIHAQSYEQYF
few TRBJ2-3 - TRBV9 TGTGCCACCAGCTCTTCGGAGCTTAGCACAGATACGCAGTATTTT CATSSSELSTDTQYF
many TRBJ2-7 - TRBV20-1 TGCAGTGCTAGAGATGTACTAGCCTACGAGCAGTACTTC CSARDVLAYEQYF
few TRBJ2-3 - TRBV12-3/TRBV12-4 TGTGCCAGCAGCCCACAACAGGAAACAGATACGCAGTATTTT CASSPQQETDTQYF
many TRBJ2-3 TRBD2 TRBV20-1 TGCAGTGCTATCCCCGCGGGGAGGTTAGCGGGAGCTGGTACGCAGTATTTT CSAIPAGRLAGAGTQYF
few TRBJ1-2 - TRBV29-1 TGCAGCGTGCAAGGACAGACTAACTATGGCTACACCTTC CSVQGQTNYGYTF
many TRBJ2-7 - TRBV5-5 TGTGCCAGCAGCTTGAGGGACGGGTACTACGAGCAGTACTTC CASSLRDGYYEQYF
many TRBJ1-2 TRBD1 TRBV28 TGTGCCAGCAGTTTGGGACAGGGAAAAGGCTACACCTTC CASSLGQGKGYTF
many TRBJ2-5 TRBD2 TRBV29-1 TGCAGCGTTGAAGATCTCTCGGCTAGCGGGACCAGAAGGGAGACCCAGTACTTC CSVEDLSASGTRRETQYF
once TRBJ1-2 - TRBV19 TGTGCCAGTAGACTAAAACCACTTCTTAATTATGGCTACACCTTC CASRLKPLLNYGYTF
few TRBJ2-2 TRBD1 TRBV6-1 TGTGCCAGCAGTTTATCGGGACAGGGGGCATCGGGGACCGGGGAGCTGTTTTTT CASSLSGQGASGTGELFF
many TRBJ1-2 - TRBV28 TGTGCCAGCAGTTCCGATGGGGCTGTCTATGGCTACACCTTC CASSSDGAVYGYTF